Each of the 19 T cell receptor beta chains below was sequenced from the same sample in a study of T cells expressing NK-cell markers. TCRdb derives one entry per CDR3 protein from the 5' RACE reads, leaving out DNA. The specimen's table records about 460,000 distinct CDR3 sequences. Specimen: blood T cells: a sorted CD56 or NKG2C T cell subset, CD4+ or CD8+ T cells, or bulk PBMC T cells (not recorded which). The receptors were sampled from a woman aged 45-59 years in good health.

The chain has TRBV6-1 and TRBJ1-2. This CDR3 comprises 14 residues. Germline V CDR1 and CDR2: MNHNS, SASEGT. CDR3 protein: CASSEARRGYGYTF.

V is TRBV27 and J is TRBJ1-2; the D call from TCRdb, TRBD1, cannot be confirmed without DNA. The germline CDR1 and CDR2 sequences are MNHEY and SMNVEV (reference sequence). This CDR3 contains 12 residues. CDR3 amino acids: CASSPRGYGYTF.

The chain couples TRBV12-3 or TRBV12-4 to TRBJ2-1. This CDR3 contains 15 residues. The chain's CDR3 is CASSFRSKLNNEQFF.

This sequence joins TRBV27 and TRBJ2-6; TCRdb indicates TRBD1, and absent DNA this call remains unverified. CDR1 MNHEY and CDR2 SMNVEV come from the germline V gene (reference sequence). The CDR3 consists of 14 residues. CDR3 sequence: CASSRTTGANVLTF.

The genes are TRBV7-2 and TRBJ1-5; TCRdb gives TRBD1 as the D gene, but with no DNA this cannot be confirmed. Per the germline V gene, CDR1 is SGHTA and CDR2 is FQGNSA. CDR3 size: 15 residues. The CDR3: CASSGDGKFNQPQHF. The whole variable domain, filled in from reference TRBV7-2 and TRBJ1-5, reads GAGVSQSPSNKVTEKGKDVELRCDPISGHTALYWYRQSLGQGLEFLIYFQGNSAPDKSGLPSDRFSAERTGGSVSTLTIQRTQQEDSAVYLCASSGDGKFNQPQHFGDGTRLSIL.

This sequence joins TRBV11-3 and TRBJ2-1; absent DNA, TCRdb's TRBD1 call cannot be checked. The length of the CDR3 is 19 residues. Germline lookup yields CDR1 SGHNT and CDR2 YENEEA. Here the CDR3 reads CASSIWDSGGDFSYNEQFF.

V and J are TRBV25-1 and TRBJ2-3; TCRdb gives TRBD1 as the D gene, but with no DNA this cannot be confirmed. This CDR3 spans 14 amino acids. Germline loops: CDR1 MGHDK, CDR2 SYGVNS. The CDR3: CASSVGTGLDTQYF.

This chain uses TRBV2 with TRBJ2-1; the D gene TCRdb calls, TRBD2, cannot be checked with no DNA. From germline, CDR1 is SNHLY and CDR2 FYNNEI. The CDR3 spans 15 residues. The CDR3 spells CASRRSLAFYNEQFF.

The chain joins TRBV29-1 to TRBJ2-2; as DNA is missing, the TRBD2 call by TCRdb cannot be tested. CDR1 is SQVTM, CDR2 ANQGSEA, per germline. The CDR3 runs 14 residues. The CDR3 here is CSVERGRGTGELFF.

The chain uses TRBV20-1 and TRBJ2-7. The germline gives CDR1 DFQATT, CDR2 SNEGSKA (reference sequence). The CDR3 is 13 residues long. CDR3 residues: CSARTGATREQYF.

The chain joins TRBV5-1 to TRBJ2-1; absent DNA, TCRdb's TRBD2 call cannot be checked. This CDR3 region has 15 residues. Germline V gene lookup returns CDR1 SGHRS and CDR2 YFSETQ. The chain's CDR3 is CASSLGGLGVYEQFF.

The chain has TRBV5-6 and TRBJ2-1; the TCRdb call, TRBD2, lacks DNA for checking. Germline CDR1 is SGHDT and CDR2 is YYEEEE. The CDR3 has 14 residues. CDR3 loop: CASSLATSGAEQFF.

The CDR3 protein is CASSVEGTRGNEQFF. The gene calls are TRBV9 and TRBJ2-1; TCRdb's D call, TRBD2, is unchecked because there is no DNA. The CDR3 spans 15 residues. The germline gives CDR1 SGDLS, CDR2 YYNGEE. Combining the CDR3 with reference TRBV9 and TRBJ2-1 gives the whole variable domain DSGVTQTPKHLITATGQRVTLRCSPRSGDLSVYWYQQSLDQGLQFLIQYYNGEERAKGNILERFSAQQFPDLHSELNLSSLELGDSALYFCASSVEGTRGNEQFFGPGTRLTVL.

The J gene is TRBJ2-1, the V gene TRBV24-1; lacking DNA, the TRBD2 call made by TCRdb goes unchecked. Germline V gene data show CDR1 as KGHDR and CDR2 as SFDVKD. The CDR3 is 13 residues long. CDR3: CATKASGFYEQFF.

The V gene is TRBV6-5, the J gene TRBJ2-2; TCRdb selects TRBD1, and the lack of DNA leaves this call unchecked. Germline V CDR1 and CDR2: MNHEY, SVGAGI. The CDR3 contains 16 residues. The CDR3 sequence: CASRGEQGAVTGELFF.

V gene TRBV10-3 combines with J gene TRBJ2-2; the D call of TRBD2 rests on TCRdb alone, since no DNA is present to check it. This CDR3 comprises 14 residues. Per germline, CDR1 ENHRY and CDR2 SYGVKD. The CDR3 protein is CAIREALGTGELFF.

This sequence joins TRBV29-1 and TRBJ2-3; TCRdb outputs TRBD2, but without DNA this stays unchecked. CDR1 SQVTM and CDR2 ANQGSEA come from the germline V gene. The CDR3 is made up of 14 amino acids. This CDR3 reads CSVDKGSAGSRQYF.

CDR3 residues: CASSLSRTVRGQETQYF. J is TRBJ2-5 and V is TRBV7-8. The CDR3 extends over 17 amino acids. Germline CDR1 SGHVS, CDR2 FQNEAQ.

V is TRBV13 and J is TRBJ2-5; TCRdb designates TRBD2, a call that cannot be tested without DNA. The CDR3 spans 13 residues. The germline CDR1 and CDR2 sequences are PRHDT and FYEKMQ (reference sequence). The CDR3: CASSSGVWETQYF.